The 30 T cell receptor beta chains below were found in one sample sequenced in a study of T cells after yellow fever vaccination (dated by TCRdb to the late 2010s). The library was produced with 5' RACE. Instrument used: Illumina HiSeq 2500. TCRdb applied fastp at Q25 and MiXCR to the public reads, then kept only in-frame beta chains. When rows share a CDR3 protein, they turn into one entry using the most common DNA and genes. The sample profile shows under 550,000 distinct CDR3 sequences; just over 20% of them were found once. The ten largest clonotypes hold approximately 16% of the sample. The treatment or condition label here, explained by the study, means: live attenuated yellow fever vaccine strain. The sequenced sample was PBMCs, obtained about 20 days after the first yellow fever vaccination. These receptors originate from a man in his late teens or twenties who received the YFV17D yellow fever vaccine.

This sequence joins TRBV4-1 and TRBJ2-1, with TRBD1 as a possible D gene (6 bases). V lost 1 base, J lost 3 bases, and 10 bases lay in between. The CDR3 extends over 15 amino acids. CDR1 MGHRA and CDR2 YSYEKL come from the germline V gene. Here the CDR3 reads CASSQGDNLYNEQFF. In DNA, the CDR3 is TGCGCCAGCAGCCAAGGGGACAACCTCTACAATGAGCAGTTCTTC.

V usage is TRBV5-6 and J usage is TRBJ2-3; D not resolved. V lost 4 bases and J 8 bases, leaving 14 bases between the germline ends. The CDR3 contains 13 residues. The germline gives CDR1 SGHDT, CDR2 YYEEEE. The CDR3 is CASSLRVGGTQYF. CDR3 sequence (DNA): TGTGCCAGCAGCCTCCGGGTGGGCGGTACGCAGTATTTT.

The sample holds many counts of this clonotype. The rearrangement joins TRBV28 to TRBJ2-7; D not resolved. The CDR3 runs to 14 residues. Trimming removed 6 bases from V and 2 bases from J, with 14 bases in between. Germline loops: CDR1 MDHEN, CDR2 SYDVKM. The CDR3 region is CASRPPDSPYEQYV. The CDR3 nucleotides are TGTGCCAGCAGACCCCCCGATAGTCCCTACGAGCAGTACGTC.

This clonotype was seen only a few times. The chain is built from TRBV5-1 and TRBJ2-1, with D uncertain. CDR1 is SGHRS, CDR2 YFSETQ, per germline. Trimming removed 2 bases from V and 5 bases from J, with 11 bases in between. This CDR3 spans 14 amino acids. The CDR3 DNA reads TGCGCCAGCAGCTTCCGATTAGACAACAATGAGCAGTTCTTC. This codes for CASSFRLDNNEQFF.

This clonotype was picked up many times. The gene calls are TRBV7-2 and TRBJ2-5; tentatively, D is TRBD2 (6 bases). Germline CDR1 SGHTA, CDR2 FQGNSA. The CDR3 contains 14 residues. Trimming took off 4 bases at V and 2 bases at J, with 11 bases between the two ends. The CDR3 region has the DNA TGTGCCAGCAGCTCGGGACTGGCTCAAGAGACCCAGTACTTC. Protein: CASSSGLAQETQYF. Based on the CDR3 plus reference TRBV7-2 and TRBJ2-5, the full variable domain is GAGVSQSPSNKVTEKGKDVELRCDPISGHTALYWYRQSLGQGLEFLIYFQGNSAPDKSGLPSDRFSAERTGGSVSTLTIQRTQQEDSAVYLCASSSGLAQETQYFGPGTRLLVL.

This clonotype was found many times. V gene TRBV10-3 combines with J gene TRBJ2-2; possibly TRBD2 for D (7 bases). The CDR3 is 13 amino acids. Germline-derived CDR1 and CDR2 are ENHRY and SYGVKD. V was pared by 10 bases and J by 6 bases, with 15 bases between. CDR3 sequence: CASRGADAGELFF. The DNA of the CDR3 is TGTGCCAGTCGGGGGGCCGACGCCGGGGAGCTGTTTTTT.

This clonotype came up a few times. This chain links TRBV5-1 with TRBJ1-3; tentative D call: TRBD1 (5 bases). Germline CDR1 and CDR2: SGHRS and YFSETQ. The germline V and J ends were trimmed by 4 bases and 4 bases, with 15 bases remaining between them. The CDR3 is made up of 15 amino acids. The CDR3: CASSPEAGRGNTIYF. CDR3 nucleotides: TGCGCCAGCAGCCCTGAAGCAGGGCGCGGAAACACCATATATTTT.

J is TRBJ2-3 and V is TRBV11-1, with 8 bases aligning to TRBD2. This CDR3 has 18 amino acids. J gave up 5 bases and V 7 bases, and 20 bases lay outside the gene matches. The germline V gene has CDR1 SGHAT and CDR2 FQDESV (reference sequence). The CDR3 loop reads CASNPSRAGGPRVDTQYF. As DNA, the CDR3 is TGTGCCAGCAACCCCTCAAGGGCGGGGGGCCCCAGGGTAGATACGCAGTATTTT.

The chain combines TRBV7-2 with TRBJ1-6; the D gene is possibly TRBD1 (6 bases). Trimming took 5 bases from V and 5 from J, leaving 13 bases between them. CDR3 length equals 15 residues. Germline assignment: CDR1 SGHTA and CDR2 FQGNSA. The CDR3 protein is CASSQGGTHNSPLHF. In DNA form, the CDR3 reads TGTGCCAGCAGCCAAGGGGGGACGCATAATTCACCCCTCCACTTT. The full variable domain, with the rest looked up from reference TRBV7-2 and TRBJ1-6, is GAGVSQSPSNKVTEKGKDVELRCDPISGHTALYWYRQSLGQGLEFLIYFQGNSAPDKSGLPSDRFSAERTGGSVSTLTIQRTQQEDSAVYLCASSQGGTHNSPLHFGNGTRLTVT.

V and J are TRBV12-3 or TRBV12-4 and TRBJ2-1; TRBD2 agrees at 7 bases. V trimming: 6 bases; J trimming: 6 bases; junction bases outside the gene matches: 5. The length of the CDR3 is 13 residues. The CDR3 region is CASSQWGGNEQFF. DNA of the CDR3: TGTGCCAGCAGCCAGTGGGGGGGCAATGAGCAGTTCTTC.

This clonotype showed up many times. The CDR3 region is CASSYLTRPSGERQETQYF. Written as DNA, the CDR3 is TGTGCCAGCAGTTACCTAACCCGCCCTAGCGGGGAACGTCAAGAGACCCAGTACTTC. J is TRBJ2-5 and V is TRBV6-2 or TRBV6-3; 9 nucleotides line up with TRBD2. The CDR3 runs to 19 residues. The germline gives CDR1 MNHEY, CDR2 SVGEGT. The V and J ends lost 2 bases and 2 bases, in that order; junction bases with no gene match: 15.

This clonotype was detected only a few times. The J gene is TRBJ2-3, the V gene TRBV7-8, with TRBD2 identical over 13 bases. The CDR3 sequence is 16 residues long. V was clipped by 5 bases and J by 1 base; unmatched bases: 3. Germline V gene lookup returns CDR1 SGHVS and CDR2 FQNEAQ. CDR3 sequence: CASSTTSGGGTDTQYF. The CDR3 DNA is TGTGCCAGCAGCACCACTAGCGGGGGGGGCACAGATACGCAGTATTTT. Based on the CDR3 plus reference TRBV7-8 and TRBJ2-3, the full variable domain is GAGVSQSPRYKVAKRGQDVALRCDPISGHVSLFWYQQALGQGPEFLTYFQNEAQLDKSGLPSDRFFAERPEGSVSTLKIQRTQQEDSAVYLCASSTTSGGGTDTQYFGPGTRLTVL.

The chain is built from TRBV20-1 and TRBJ1-1; D unresolved. The CDR3 is 14 residues long. The germline V gene has CDR1 DFQATT and CDR2 SNEGSKA (reference sequence). Trimming shortened V by 2 bases and J by 8 bases, and 18 bases separated the two germline ends. Written as DNA, the CDR3 is TGCAGTGCTAGATCAGACCCCGGGCGGCCGGAAGCTTTCTTT. It yields the protein CSARSDPGRPEAFF.

The rearrangement links TRBV14 to TRBJ2-4, with D hard to call. Germline-derived CDR1 and CDR2 are SGHDN and FVKESK. This CDR3 spans 17 amino acids. V was shortened by 6 bases and J by 0 bases, with 18 bases between the two germline ends. The CDR3 protein is CASRIVAQQLAKNIQYF. The CDR3 region has the DNA TGTGCCAGCAGAATAGTGGCTCAGCAACTAGCCAAAAACATTCAGTACTTC.

This clonotype was observed a handful of times. This rearrangement joins TRBV11-2 to TRBJ2-6, with unresolved D. Per the germline V gene, CDR1 is SGHAT and CDR2 is FQNNGV. The CDR3 is made up of 13 amino acids. V was pared by 6 bases and J by 4 bases, with 7 bases between. CDR3 in amino acids: CASSYGGANVLTF. DNA of the CDR3: TGTGCCAGCAGTTACGGAGGGGCCAACGTCCTGACTTTC.

This chain links TRBV7-2 with TRBJ2-5; 8 bases line up with TRBD1. Trimming took 1 base from V and 9 from J; bases not matched to a gene: 10. The CDR3 contains 15 residues. Germline V gene sequence: CDR1 SGHTA, CDR2 FQGNSA. The CDR3 DNA sequence: TGTGCCAGCAGCTTAGGGGGACAGGAGAGAGGAGCCCAGTACTTC. Translation: CASSLGGQERGAQYF.

This clonotype occurred a few times. The chain recombines TRBV5-6 with TRBJ2-1; TRBD2 matches 13 bases. Trimming took 0 bases from V and 0 from J; bases not matched to a gene: 6. This CDR3 has 19 residues. Germline CDR1 reads SGHDT; CDR2 reads YYEEEE. The CDR3 nucleotides read TGTGCCAGCAGCTTGGGACTAGCGGGGGGTTTCCACTCCTACAATGAGCAGTTCTTC. Amino acids: CASSLGLAGGFHSYNEQFF.

Only a few counts were recorded for this clonotype. This sequence joins TRBV10-3 and TRBJ2-5; D unclear. The CDR3 covers 14 residues. In germline, CDR1 is ENHRY, CDR2 SYGVKD. The V and J ends lost 0 bases and 1 base respectively, with 6 bases between them. CDR3 sequence: CAISESGLQETQYF. CDR3 DNA sequence: TGTGCCATCAGTGAGTCGGGCCTCCAAGAGACCCAGTACTTC.

The chain recombines TRBV7-8 with TRBJ2-2; 9 bases are a match to TRBD2. The CDR3 has 16 amino acids. Germline trimming cut 6 bases from V and 0 bases from J; bases unmatched to any gene: 5. CDR1 and CDR2 (germline): SGHVS, FQNEAQ. The CDR3 protein is CASRSRTSANTGELFF. For the CDR3, the DNA is TGTGCCAGCAGATCAAGGACTAGCGCGAACACCGGGGAGCTGTTTTTT.

This chain links TRBV6-5 with TRBJ2-1, with 7 bases lining up with TRBD1. The V segment lost 2 bases and the J segment 0 bases; nucleotides outside the gene matches: 4. The CDR3 extends over 16 amino acids. Germline loops: CDR1 MNHEY, CDR2 SVGAGI. CDR3 residues: CASSYTGATSYNEQFF. The CDR3 nucleotides read TGTGCCAGCAGTTACACAGGGGCCACCTCCTACAATGAGCAGTTCTTC.

This chain connects TRBV5-1 to TRBJ1-1; 9 positions agree with TRBD1. This CDR3 has 15 amino acids. After removal of 5 bases from V and 1 base from J, the junction contained 6 bases not matched to a gene. Germline V lookup: CDR1 SGHRS, CDR2 YFSETQ. DNA of the CDR3: TGCGCCAGCAGTTATACAGGGGGCAGGAACACTGAAGCTTTCTTT. Translation: CASSYTGGRNTEAFF.

The genes are TRBV18 and TRBJ1-5; D call uncertain. Germline assignment: CDR1 KGHSH and CDR2 LQKENI. The CDR3 is 13 amino acids. V was trimmed by 6 bases and J by 6 bases, leaving 12 bases between them. CDR3 region: CASSEDRGQPQHF. CDR3 bases: TGTGCCAGCTCGGAGGATCGCGGTCAGCCCCAGCATTTT.

CDR3 loop: CASSPLPTTYQPQHF. CDR3 nucleotides: TGTGCCAGCTCACCACTACCGACTACCTATCAGCCCCAGCATTTT. V usage is TRBV18 and J usage is TRBJ1-5; D is unclear. V was trimmed by 1 base and J by 5 bases, leaving 12 bases between them. Germline lookup yields CDR1 KGHSH and CDR2 LQKENI. CDR3 length equals 15 residues.

The V and J genes are TRBV2 and TRBJ2-7; no reliable D call. CDR1 is SNHLY, CDR2 FYNNEI, per germline. The CDR3 runs to 13 residues. V was clipped by 4 bases and J by 6 bases, with 13 bases between them. The CDR3 region has the DNA TGTGCCAGCAGTGTAGGACCGACTGGCGAGCAGTACTTC. Translated: CASSVGPTGEQYF.

This chain connects TRBV6-2 or TRBV6-3 to TRBJ2-1; tentative D call: TRBD1 (6 bases). Germline CDR1 MNHEY, CDR2 SVGEGT. With 2 bases removed from V and 0 bases from J, the gap between germline ends came to 11 bases. The CDR3 is 16 residues long. The CDR3 DNA follows: TGTGCCAGCAGTTACGCGACAGGTAGCTCCTACAATGAGCAGTTCTTC. Translation gives CASSYATGSSYNEQFF.

This clonotype was seen only a few times. The CDR3: CASSLGRGSYEQYV. The CDR3 DNA is TGTGCCAGCAGCTTAGGTCGGGGCTCCTACGAGCAGTACGTC. The rearrangement joins TRBV7-9 to TRBJ2-7; maybe TRBD2 (5 bases). The CDR3 extends over 14 amino acids. Germline assignment: CDR1 SEHNR and CDR2 FQNEAQ (reference sequence). V gave up 1 base and J gave up 0 bases, with 7 bases separating them.

This clonotype has just a few counts. The V gene is TRBV27, the J gene TRBJ2-5; D possibly corresponds to TRBD1 (5 bases). The CDR3 length is 14 residues. The germline V gene encodes CDR1 MNHEY and CDR2 SMNVEV (reference sequence). Trimming cost V 2 bases and J 5 bases, with 12 bases left between them. Here the CDR3 reads CASSLSVGRETQYF. The CDR3 DNA reads as TGTGCCAGCAGTTTAAGCGTGGGGCGGGAGACCCAGTACTTC.

V usage is TRBV5-5 and J usage is TRBJ2-5, with 10 bases fitting TRBD2. The J segment lost 5 bases and the V segment lost 4 bases, leaving 5 bases of the junction unmatched. The CDR3 sequence is 14 residues long. CDR1 and CDR2 (germline): SGHKS, YYEKEE (reference sequence). This chain's CDR3 is CASSVTSGEETQYF. The CDR3 DNA follows: TGTGCCAGCAGCGTAACTAGCGGGGAGGAGACCCAGTACTTC.

The chain has TRBV4-1 and TRBJ1-4, with TRBD1 matching 7 bases. J lost 8 bases, V lost 1 base, and 10 bases had no gene match. The CDR3 runs to 16 residues. CDR1 is MGHRA, CDR2 YSYEKL, per germline. The CDR3 here is CASSQVAARGGEKLFF. The CDR3 region has the DNA TGCGCCAGCAGCCAAGTCGCGGCCAGGGGGGGCGAAAAACTGTTTTTT.

This clonotype appeared a few times. V is TRBV6-6 and J is TRBJ2-5, with 10 bases lining up with TRBD1. V lost 6 bases, J lost 5 bases, and 3 bases stayed unmatched. CDR3 length: 13 amino acids. From germline, CDR1 is MNHNY and CDR2 SVGAGI (reference sequence). The CDR3: CASRDRGFETQYF. The CDR3 DNA reads as TGTGCCAGCAGGGACAGGGGGTTTGAGACCCAGTACTTC.